Listed here are 30 T cell receptor beta chains from one sample, sequenced in a study of vaccination effects on CD4 cells after COVID-19 (dated by TCRdb to the early 2020s). In the ViraFEST assay, PBMC were stimulated with viral peptide pools, and antigen-specific CD4+ T cell clonotypes were then identified by expansion using TCR sequencing. After more than 9 days of culture, CD4+ T cells were isolated with the EasySep CD4+ T cell isolation kit. The absence of prior SARS-CoV-2 infection in healthy vaccine recipients was confirmed by negative nucleocapsid antibodies before and after vaccination. These receptors lack a known antigen. The method behind the library was the immunoSEQ multiplex PCR assay. Drawn from immuneACCESS, this table holds only the in-frame rearrangements with V and J called that TCRdb kept. Clones are partly lost; checked studies trace under half to an unresolved V gene and leave the rest unexplained. The sample table contains 65,000 or so clones; only one count was recorded for more than 70% of them. The ten top clones hold around 2.8% of the sample.

Sequenced material: CD4+ T cells from PBMCs cultured with HCoV-NL63 spike peptides, taken before COVID-19 vaccination. Explained via the paper, the cell subset or site label denotes: HCoV-NL63 spike overlapping peptide pool stimulation. Receptors were obtained from a human donor who received a COVID-19 vaccine.

The chain couples TRBV27 to TRBJ1-5, with TRBD1 matching over 10 bases. Germline V lookup: CDR1 MNHEY, CDR2 SMNVEV (reference sequence). V shed 5 bases, J shed 5 bases, and the junction held 9 bases outside the gene matches. The CDR3 covers 16 residues. This chain's CDR3 is CASSAATGGAYQPQHF. CDR3 DNA sequence: TGTGCCAGCAGTGCGGCGACAGGGGGCGCGTATCAGCCCCAGCATTTT.

The V and J genes are TRBV10-2 and TRBJ1-2; D not resolved. This CDR3 region has 13 residues. V lost 2 bases to trimming and J lost 3 bases, with 7 bases between them. Germline V gene sequence: CDR1 WSHSY, CDR2 SAAADI. CDR3 sequence (DNA): TGCGCCAGCAGTGAGAGGTGGGACTATGGCTACACCTTC. Translation: CASSERWDYGYTF.

The V and J genes are TRBV2 and TRBJ1-6; the D gene is possibly TRBD1 (6 bases). The CDR3 covers 15 residues. Trimming shortened V by 3 bases and J by 9 bases, and 15 bases separated the two germline ends. Germline assignment: CDR1 SNHLY and CDR2 FYNNEI. CDR3 in amino acids: CASSEDGGWGSPLHF. CDR3 nucleotide sequence: TGTGCCAGCAGTGAGGATGGGGGCTGGGGTTCACCCCTCCACTTT. Based on the CDR3 plus reference TRBV2 and TRBJ1-6, the full variable domain is EPEVTQTPSHQVTQMGQEVILRCVPISNHLYFYWYRQILGQKVEFLVSFYNNEISEKSEIFDDQFSVERPDGSNFTLKIRSTKLEDSAMYFCASSEDGGWGSPLHFGNGTRLTVT.

This chain connects TRBV2 to TRBJ2-7; a weak D match, TRBD1 (5 bases). Germline assignment: CDR1 SNHLY and CDR2 FYNNEI. The CDR3 runs to 12 residues. The CDR3 protein is CAGQQTTYEQYV. The CDR3 nucleotides read TGTGCGGGGCAACAGACGACATACGAGCAGTACGTC.

The chain links TRBV7-3 to TRBJ2-3; D gene ambiguous. CDR3 size: 15 residues. The V gene's germline CDR1 is SGHTA and CDR2 FQGTGA. V gave up 1 base and J gave up 2 bases, with 10 bases separating them. The CDR3 DNA sequence: TGTGCCAGCAGCTTAAGACCTATGCCCACAGATACGCAGTATTTT. Translating it yields CASSLRPMPTDTQYF.

This rearrangement joins TRBV5-1 to TRBJ2-3; TRBD2 matches 11 bases. Germline loops: CDR1 SGHRS, CDR2 YFSETQ. V was pared by 4 bases and J by 3 bases, with 7 bases of the junction left unmatched. The CDR3 length is 16 residues. CDR3 sequence reads: CASSRGASGGTDTQYF. The CDR3 DNA is TGCGCCAGCAGCCGGGGGGCTAGCGGGGGGACAGATACGCAGTATTTT.

The chain links TRBV24-1 to TRBJ1-5, with D hard to call. The CDR3 consists of 14 residues. Germline values: CDR1 KGHDR, CDR2 SFDVKD. The V end was cut by 5 bases, the J end by 0 bases, with 7 bases between. The CDR3 DNA reads TGTGCCACCAGTGTGGGTTATAGCAATCAGCCCCAGCATTTT. It specifies CATSVGYSNQPQHF.

The rearrangement links TRBV5-1 to TRBJ2-1; D gene ambiguous. Germline V lookup: CDR1 SGHRS, CDR2 YFSETQ. CDR3 size: 12 residues. The V and J ends lost 0 bases and 8 bases respectively, with 6 bases between them. The CDR3 DNA sequence: TGCGCCAGCAGCTTGGTACTGGATGAGCAGTTCTTC. Protein: CASSLVLDEQFF.

CDR3 coding DNA: TGTGCCAGCAGTTTTTCGACTAGCGGGATCACAGATACGCAGTATTTT. This translates into CASSFSTSGITDTQYF. The chain carries TRBV27 and TRBJ2-3, with 11 bases matching TRBD2. The CDR3 is made up of 16 amino acids. Germline CDR1 and CDR2: MNHEY and SMNVEV (reference sequence). The V gene end was trimmed by 3 bases and the J gene end by 2 bases; junction bases not matched to a gene: 4.

This clone was recorded only once. The V and J genes are TRBV6-5 and TRBJ2-7; either TRBD1 or TRBD2 may fit D (5 bases each). Trimming pared 8 bases from V and 0 bases from J, leaving 14 bases between. In germline, CDR1 is MNHEY, CDR2 SVGAGI. This CDR3 spans 14 amino acids. This CDR3 reads CASRRGDNSYEQYV. For the CDR3, the DNA is TGTGCCAGCCGTCGAGGGGATAACTCCTACGAGCAGTACGTC.

This sequence joins TRBV28 and TRBJ1-1; TRBD1 matches 7 bases. V shed 5 bases, J shed 4 bases, and the junction held 16 bases outside the gene matches. Germline V gene sequence: CDR1 MDHEN, CDR2 SYDVKM. The CDR3 runs to 17 residues. The CDR3 is CASSPLPTGLVATEAFF. The CDR3 bases are TGTGCCAGCAGTCCCCTACCGACAGGGTTAGTTGCCACTGAAGCTTTCTTT. Full variable domain (outside the CDR3, taken from reference TRBV28 and TRBJ1-1): DVKVTQSSRYLVKRTGEKVFLECVQDMDHENMFWYRQDPGLGLRLIYFSYDVKMKEKGDIPEGYSVSREKKERFSLILESASTNQTSMYLCASSPLPTGLVATEAFFGQGTRLTVV.

This clone was counted a few times. This rearrangement joins TRBV19 to TRBJ1-2; D might be TRBD1 (6 bases). The length of the CDR3 is 13 residues. The V gene's germline CDR1 is LNHDA and CDR2 SQIVND (reference sequence). V was shortened by 9 bases and J by 4 bases, with 15 bases between the two germline ends. CDR3 loop: CASNTGTPYGYTF. As DNA, the CDR3 is TGTGCCAGCAATACCGGGACACCCTATGGCTACACCTTC.

The chain combines TRBV4-3 with TRBJ1-6; D gene ambiguous. Trimming left V 0 bases short and J 9 bases short, with 9 bases between. Germline CDR1 and CDR2: LGHNA and YSLEER. The length of the CDR3 is 14 residues. The chain's CDR3 is CASSQEVTGSPLHF. The CDR3 region has the DNA TGCGCCAGCAGCCAAGAGGTGACGGGTTCACCCCTCCACTTT.

The gene calls are TRBV27 and TRBJ1-1; 9 bases are a match to TRBD1. The length of the CDR3 is 17 residues. The V gene's germline CDR1 is MNHEY and CDR2 SMNVEV (reference sequence). After removal of 6 bases from V and 4 bases from J, the junction contained 15 bases not matched to a gene. CDR3 residues: CASRLTRDRAGVTEAFF. The CDR3 DNA is TGTGCCAGCAGACTTACACGGGACAGGGCTGGGGTCACTGAAGCTTTCTTT.

This chain links TRBV5-1 with TRBJ1-2, with TRBD1 matching 10 bases. The CDR3 runs to 17 residues. Germline trimming cut 4 bases from V and 6 bases from J; bases unmatched to any gene: 15. Germline CDR1 reads SGHRS; CDR2 reads YFSETQ. In DNA form, the CDR3 reads TGCGCCAGCAGCCCAAACCCATTGACCGGGACAGGGGATGGCTACACCTTC. Its protein is CASSPNPLTGTGDGYTF.

This sequence joins TRBV19 and TRBJ2-2, with D possibly matching TRBD1 (6 bases). The CDR3 has 15 amino acids. V gave up 6 bases and J gave up 3 bases, with 14 bases separating them. Germline-derived CDR1 and CDR2 are LNHDA and SQIVND (reference sequence). CDR3 DNA sequence: TGTGCCAGTAGGAGCGCGGCAGGGGACACCGGGGAGCTGTTTTTT. It encodes CASRSAAGDTGELFF.

The V gene is TRBV19, the J gene TRBJ1-2; 10 bases line up with TRBD1. Germline V gives CDR1 LNHDA, CDR2 SQIVND (reference sequence). The length of the CDR3 is 14 residues. Trimming at V came to 5 bases and at J to 4 bases, leaving 4 bases not matched to a gene. In nucleotides, the CDR3 is TGTGCCAGTAGTCAGGGACAGGGGCCCTATGGCTACACCTTC. This translates into CASSQGQGPYGYTF.

This sequence joins TRBV5-1 and TRBJ1-6; TRBD1 agrees at 9 bases. V was clipped by 0 bases and J by 8 bases; unmatched bases: 3. The germline V gene encodes CDR1 SGHRS and CDR2 YFSETQ. There are 15 residues in the CDR3. Written as DNA, the CDR3 is TGCGCCAGCAGCTTGGTGGGACAGGGTTATTCACCCCTCCACTTT. This codes for CASSLVGQGYSPLHF. The full variable domain, its missing parts supplied by reference TRBV5-1 and TRBJ1-6, is KAGVTQTPRYLIKTRGQQVTLSCSPISGHRSVSWYQQTPGQGLQFLFEYFSETQRNKGNFPGRFSGRQFSNSRSEMNVSTLELGDSALYLCASSLVGQGYSPLHFGNGTRLTVT.

V usage is TRBV11-3 and J usage is TRBJ2-3, with 9 bases fitting TRBD2. The CDR3 consists of 17 residues. With 0 bases clipped from V and 4 bases from J, the junction kept 8 bases outside the gene matches. CDR1 is SGHNT, CDR2 YENEEA, per germline. CDR3 DNA: TGTGCCAGCAGCTTAGATTCGAGTAGCGGGGGTGCAGATACGCAGTATTTT. Translating gives CASSLDSSSGGADTQYF.

This clone turned up a few times. The chain joins TRBV2 to TRBJ1-1; 7 nucleotides agree with TRBD1. The CDR3 loop spans 14 amino acids. Per the germline V gene, CDR1 is SNHLY and CDR2 is FYNNEI. The V segment lost 4 bases and the J segment 0 bases; nucleotides outside the gene matches: 2. For the CDR3, the DNA is TGTGCCAGCAGTGGACAGGGAATGAACACTGAAGCTTTCTTT. Its protein is CASSGQGMNTEAFF. The full variable domain, rest sourced from reference TRBV2 and TRBJ1-1, is EPEVTQTPSHQVTQMGQEVILRCVPISNHLYFYWYRQILGQKVEFLVSFYNNEISEKSEIFDDQFSVERPDGSNFTLKIRSTKLEDSAMYFCASSGQGMNTEAFFGQGTRLTVV.

This chain uses TRBV6-5 with TRBJ2-5; 7 nucleotides agree with TRBD2. The length of the CDR3 is 15 residues. V trimming: 7 bases; J trimming: 1 base; junction bases outside the gene matches: 9. Germline-derived CDR1 and CDR2 are MNHEY and SVGAGI. The CDR3 DNA follows: TGTGCCAGCACCCGGCCGGGACTACTCCAAGAGACCCAGTACTTC. Amino acid sequence: CASTRPGLLQETQYF.

The chain has TRBV27 and TRBJ2-1; 8 nucleotides agree with TRBD1. Germline values: CDR1 MNHEY, CDR2 SMNVEV (reference sequence). The CDR3 is 15 residues long. V shed 8 bases and J 4 bases; nucleotides not matched to a gene: 10. Written as DNA, the CDR3 is TGTGCCAGCTCGTTTCAGGGGGCTTCTTACAATGAGCAGTTCTTC. Translating gives CASSFQGASYNEQFF.

J is TRBJ2-3 and V is TRBV5-1, with 9 bases that match TRBD2. The V gene end was trimmed by 1 base and the J gene end by 5 bases; junction bases not matched to a gene: 8. The CDR3 sequence is 16 residues long. CDR1 is SGHRS and CDR2 is YFSETQ in the germline V gene. CDR3 amino acids: CASSLFGRGGVDTQYF. The CDR3 DNA reads as TGCGCCAGCAGCTTGTTTGGGCGGGGGGGCGTAGATACGCAGTATTTT.

With regard to this clone: One end of the junction fails to match germline, which may point to a read error. The gene calls are TRBV18 and TRBJ2-5, with D possibly being TRBD2 (5 bases). CDR1 and CDR2 (germline): KGHSH, LQKENI. The CDR3 runs to 15 residues. The CDR3 reads CASSQGGLRREAQYF. The CDR3 DNA sequence: TGTGCCAGCTCACAAGGAGGTTTGAGAAGAGAGGCCCAGTACTTC. Supplemented by reference TRBV18 and TRBJ2-5, the full variable domain reads NAGVMQNPRHLVRRRGQEARLRCSPMKGHSHVYWYRQLPEEGLKFMVYLQKENIIDESGMPKERFSAEFPKEGPSILRIQQVVRGDSAAYFCASSQGGLRREAQYFGPGTRLLVL.

CDR3 loop: CASSIIGVNQPQHF. For the CDR3, the DNA is TGTGCCAGTAGTATAATCGGGGTGAACCAGCCCCAGCATTTT. This sequence joins TRBV19 and TRBJ1-5; D is unclear. CDR3 length: 14 amino acids. The germline V gene has CDR1 LNHDA and CDR2 SQIVND (reference sequence). Between the trimmed V and J ends, which lost 2 bases and 7 bases, there was a span of 12 bases.

This chain uses TRBV7-2 with TRBJ1-2, with 8 bases that match TRBD1. CDR3 length: 14 amino acids. Germline V lookup: CDR1 SGHTA, CDR2 FQGNSA. The ends lost 5 bases at V and 6 bases at J; junction bases unmatched: 8. This CDR3 reads CASSPRTGFNGYTF. Written as DNA, the CDR3 is TGTGCCAGCAGCCCGCGGACAGGGTTCAATGGCTACACCTTC.

The table lists this clone with a few counts. The V and J genes are TRBV5-4 and TRBJ2-2; no clear D. Trimming stripped 5 bases from V and 7 bases from J, with 15 bases between. CDR1 and CDR2 (germline): SGHNT, YYREEE (reference sequence). The CDR3 consists of 14 residues. The CDR3 sequence is CASRLDPDIGELFF. The CDR3 DNA reads as TGTGCCAGCAGACTGGACCCAGATATCGGGGAGCTGTTTTTT.

This clone was seen a few times. The chain links TRBV5-1 to TRBJ2-1, with 8 bases fitting TRBD2. Germline V gives CDR1 SGHRS, CDR2 YFSETQ. The junction had 8 bases not matched to a gene; V was cut back by 6 bases and J by 3 bases. This CDR3 spans 15 amino acids. CDR3 in DNA: TGCGCCAGCACCTTAGCGGGGTCAAGCTACAATGAGCAGTTCTTC. Translation gives CASTLAGSSYNEQFF.

The chain recombines TRBV7-2 with TRBJ1-4; TRBD1 matches at 8 bases. V dropped 5 bases and J dropped 7; count of bases not matched to a gene: 9. The CDR3 loop spans 15 amino acids. Per germline, CDR1 SGHTA and CDR2 FQGNSA. CDR3: CASSPRPGGGEKLFF. CDR3 coding DNA: TGTGCCAGCAGCCCCCGGCCAGGGGGCGGTGAAAAACTGTTTTTT.

The V gene is TRBV10-1, the J gene TRBJ2-3; D is possibly TRBD2 (5 bases). This CDR3 comprises 13 residues. The germline gives CDR1 WNHNN, CDR2 SYGVQD (reference sequence). V shed 10 bases and J shed 2 bases, with 13 bases lying between them. The CDR3 DNA reads TGCGCCACTCTCATGCGGGCCACAGATACGCAGTATTTT. It codes for CATLMRATDTQYF.